This TCR beta chain was sequenced in a study of T cell responses to AZD1222 COVID-19 vaccine. Remarks on this clone: Its antigen is still unknown.

Only in-frame clones appear in the TCRdb table, and some are missing; sequencing was by immunoSEQ multiplex PCR. The repertoire holds 100,000 or so clones, with around 94% as singletons. General study points: After two AZD1222 doses, spike-specific TCR breadth and depth rose versus day 0. Donor demographics were predominantly white British with a female majority; clonal diversity may be underestimated. No day 14 peak samples; only post-peak repertoires were characterized.

This specimen was peripheral blood, taken on day 0 of AZD1222 vaccination. The clonotype originates from an adult in good health.

CDR3 sequence reads: CASVRDRGGGGYTF. The DNA of the CDR3 is TGTGCCAGCGTCAGGGACAGGGGAGGTGGTGGCTACACCTTC. The chain recombines TRBV2 with TRBJ1-2, with 10 bases lining up with TRBD1. The CDR3 is 14 residues long. Germline V gene sequence: CDR1 SNHLY, CDR2 FYNNEI. Trimming removed 8 bases from V and 7 bases from J; junction bases left unmatched: 10.